The T cell receptor beta chain under discussion was sequenced for a study of blood T cell repertoires in COVID-19. Study in general: Samples came from the United States, Italy and Spain, spanning acute and convalescent COVID-19. Nucleic acid was either cDNA or gDNA, and it came from T cells, B-cell-depleted T cells, or PBMCs.

This CDR3 region has 14 residues. Germline V CDR1 and CDR2: SGHTA, FQGNSA. J lost 9 bases, V lost 5 bases, and 7 bases had no gene match. Per the original methods: The assay estimated nucleated cells by amplifying reference gene primers. Sequencing used immunoSEQ multiplex PCR; TCRdb keeps in-frame clones, though not all of them. The V and J calls and the clone size are those of that table, but D and trimming were determined from the DNA. The sample records tens of thousands of clones, about 86% being singletons. The chain couples TRBV7-2 to TRBJ2-4; 10 bases match TRBD1. The TCR comes from a man aged 45-60 years with active COVID-19. Sequencing was carried out using peripheral blood. CDR3 in DNA: TGTGCCAGCAGCCCAGGACAGGGGGGGGGCATTCAGTACTTC. Its protein product is CASSPGQGGGIQYF.